The clone carrying this T cell receptor (beta chain) was recorded many times. Its antigen is not identified. This entry belongs to a study of beta chain bispecific antibodies for T cell cancers. Study details: The leukemia lines expressed TRBV12-3 (Jurkat) and TRBV5-5 (HPB-ALL). General study results and limits: In these mixed samples, most targeted TRBV reads derived from the leukemia cell line. After anti-TRBV12 rather than anti-CD19 exposure, TRBV12-3 made up over 97% less of total TRBV signal.

Germline CDR1 SGDLS, CDR2 YYNGEE. The junction had 7 bases not matched to a gene; V was cut back by 0 bases and J by 5 bases. The CDR3 has 16 residues. Expansion lasted two to four days, with either anti-CD3 antibody OKT3 or CD3/CD28 beads. TCRdb itself ran the 5' RACE reads through MiXCR, one entry per CDR3 protein. The sample has tens of thousands of distinct CDR3 sequences; more than 2% are singletons. This material consisted of healthy donor T cells cultured with leukemia cells, taken from a culture containing a bispecific antibody targeting TCR Vbeta12. This chain connects TRBV9 to TRBJ2-5, with TRBD2 matching 10 bases. The sequence derives from a human donor in good health. Some clones in this sample may be carry-over from other donors' samples. CDR3 DNA: TGTGCCAGCAGCGTAGTCGGGACTAGCGTTATGGAGACCCAGTACTTC. As protein: CASSVVGTSVMETQYF. Combining the CDR3 with reference TRBV9 and TRBJ2-5 gives the whole variable domain DSGVTQTPKHLITATGQRVTLRCSPRSGDLSVYWYQQSLDQGLQFLIQYYNGEERAKGNILERFSAQQFPDLHSELNLSSLELGDSALYFCASSVVGTSVMETQYFGPGTRLLVL.